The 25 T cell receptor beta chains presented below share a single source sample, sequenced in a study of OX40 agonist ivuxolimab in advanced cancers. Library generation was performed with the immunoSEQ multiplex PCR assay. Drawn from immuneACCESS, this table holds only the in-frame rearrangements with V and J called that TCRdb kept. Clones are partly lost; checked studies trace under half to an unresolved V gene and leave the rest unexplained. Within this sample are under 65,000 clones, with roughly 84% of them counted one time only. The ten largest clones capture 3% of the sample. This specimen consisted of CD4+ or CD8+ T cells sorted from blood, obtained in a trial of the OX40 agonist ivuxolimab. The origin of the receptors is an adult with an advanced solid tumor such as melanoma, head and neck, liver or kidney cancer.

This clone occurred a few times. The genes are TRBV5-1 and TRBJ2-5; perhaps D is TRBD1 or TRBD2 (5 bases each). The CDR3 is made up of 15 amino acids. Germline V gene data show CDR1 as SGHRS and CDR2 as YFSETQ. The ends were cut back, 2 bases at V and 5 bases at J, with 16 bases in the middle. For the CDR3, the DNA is TGCGCCAGCAGCTTCAGGGCTAGCAATCAGGAGACCCAGTACTTC. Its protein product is CASSFRASNQETQYF.

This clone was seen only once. Here the CDR3 reads CASSPGVTPLNGYTF. The CDR3 nucleotides read TGTGCCAGCAGCCCCGGGGTGACTCCTCTCAATGGCTACACCTTC. The chain has TRBV9 and TRBJ1-2; no clear D. The CDR3 contains 15 residues. The germline V gene has CDR1 SGDLS and CDR2 YYNGEE. Trimming stripped 4 bases from V and 6 bases from J, with 19 bases between.

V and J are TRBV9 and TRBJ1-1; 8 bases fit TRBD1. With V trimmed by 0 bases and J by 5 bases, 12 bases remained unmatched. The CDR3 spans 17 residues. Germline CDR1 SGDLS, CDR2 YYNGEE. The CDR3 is CASSVVWTGLNLTEAFF. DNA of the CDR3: TGTGCCAGCAGCGTAGTTTGGACAGGGCTGAACTTGACTGAAGCTTTCTTT.

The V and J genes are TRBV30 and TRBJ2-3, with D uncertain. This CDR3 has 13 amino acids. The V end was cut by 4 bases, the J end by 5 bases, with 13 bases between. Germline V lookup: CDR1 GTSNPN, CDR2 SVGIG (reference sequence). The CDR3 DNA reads TGTGCCTGGATCCCGCCGGGTGGAGATACGCAGTATTTT. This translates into CAWIPPGGDTQYF.

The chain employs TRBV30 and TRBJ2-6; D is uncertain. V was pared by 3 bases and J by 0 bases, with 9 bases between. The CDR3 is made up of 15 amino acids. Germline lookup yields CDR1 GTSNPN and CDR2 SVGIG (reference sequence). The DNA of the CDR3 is TGTGCCTGGAGGTACGGTGGCTCTGGGGCCAACGTCCTGACTTTC. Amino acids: CAWRYGGSGANVLTF.

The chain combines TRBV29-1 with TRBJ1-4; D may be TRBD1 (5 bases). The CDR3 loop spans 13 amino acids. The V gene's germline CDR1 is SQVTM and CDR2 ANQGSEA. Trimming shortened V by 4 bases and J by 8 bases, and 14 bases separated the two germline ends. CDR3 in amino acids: CSVVAQAGEKLFF. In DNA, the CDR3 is TGCAGCGTTGTAGCACAGGCGGGGGAAAAACTGTTTTTT.

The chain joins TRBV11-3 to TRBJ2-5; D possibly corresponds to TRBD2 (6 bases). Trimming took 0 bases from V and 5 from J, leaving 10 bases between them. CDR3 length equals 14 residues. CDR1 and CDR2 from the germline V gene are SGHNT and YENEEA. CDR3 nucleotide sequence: TGTGCCAGCAGCTTAGATCGGGGGACCGAGACCCAGTACTTC. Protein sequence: CASSLDRGTETQYF.

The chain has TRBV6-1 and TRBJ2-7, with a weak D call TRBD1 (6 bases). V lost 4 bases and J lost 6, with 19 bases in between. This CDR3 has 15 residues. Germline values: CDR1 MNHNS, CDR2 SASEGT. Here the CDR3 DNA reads TGTGCCAGCAGTGTAGGGCAGGGGCGCAGCACCGAGCAGTACTTC. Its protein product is CASSVGQGRSTEQYF.

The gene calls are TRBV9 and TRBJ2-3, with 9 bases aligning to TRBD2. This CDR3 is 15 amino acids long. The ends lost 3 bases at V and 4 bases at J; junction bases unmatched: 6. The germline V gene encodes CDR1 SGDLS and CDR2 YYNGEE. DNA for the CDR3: TGTGCCAGCAGCGGGTTGGGACTAGCCTCAGATACGCAGTATTTT. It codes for CASSGLGLASDTQYF.

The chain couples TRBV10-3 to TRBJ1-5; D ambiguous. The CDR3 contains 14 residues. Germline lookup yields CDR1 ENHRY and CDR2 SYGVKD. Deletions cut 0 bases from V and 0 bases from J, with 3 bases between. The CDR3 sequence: CAISESYSNQPQHF. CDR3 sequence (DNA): TGTGCCATCAGTGAGTCATATAGCAATCAGCCCCAGCATTTT.

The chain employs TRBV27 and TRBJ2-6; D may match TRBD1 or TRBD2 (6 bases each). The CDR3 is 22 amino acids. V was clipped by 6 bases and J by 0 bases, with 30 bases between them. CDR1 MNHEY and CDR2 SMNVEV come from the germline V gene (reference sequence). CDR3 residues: CASRPLSGGQGHRHSGANVLTF. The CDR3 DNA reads TGTGCCAGCAGGCCCCTCTCCGGGGGCCAGGGACACCGACACTCTGGGGCCAACGTCCTGACTTTC. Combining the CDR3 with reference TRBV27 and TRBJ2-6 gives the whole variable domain EAQVTQNPRYLITVTGKKLTVTCSQNMNHEYMSWYRQDPGLGLRQIYYSMNVEVTDKGDVPEGYKVSRKEKRNFPLILESPSPNQTSLYFCASRPLSGGQGHRHSGANVLTFGAGSRLTVL.

This chain's CDR3 is CASSQGALAGTNEQFF. The CDR3 DNA sequence: TGTGCCAGCAGCCAAGGGGCCTTAGCGGGGACCAATGAGCAGTTCTTC. The genes are TRBV13 and TRBJ2-1; TRBD2 aligns across 8 bases. The CDR3 runs 16 residues. CDR1 is PRHDT and CDR2 is FYEKMQ in the germline V gene (reference sequence). With 5 bases clipped from V and 6 bases from J, the junction kept 12 bases outside the gene matches.

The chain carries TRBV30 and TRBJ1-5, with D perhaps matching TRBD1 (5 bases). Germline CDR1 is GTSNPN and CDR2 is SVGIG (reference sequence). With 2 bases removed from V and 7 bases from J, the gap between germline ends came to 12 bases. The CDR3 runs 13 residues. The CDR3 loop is CAWSSRGEQPQHF. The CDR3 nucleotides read TGTGCCTGGAGTAGTAGGGGAGAACAGCCCCAGCATTTT.

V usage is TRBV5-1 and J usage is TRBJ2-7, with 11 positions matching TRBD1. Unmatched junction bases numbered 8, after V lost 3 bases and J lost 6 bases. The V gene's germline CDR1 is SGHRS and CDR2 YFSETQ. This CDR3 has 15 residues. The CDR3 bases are TGCGCCAGCAGCTATTCCCCGGGACAGGGGGTCGAGCAGTACTTC. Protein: CASSYSPGQGVEQYF.

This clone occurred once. In DNA form, the CDR3 reads TGTGCCAGCAGCCGCAACCGGCAGGGTGAGCAGTTCTTC. Its translation is CASSRNRQGEQFF. This sequence joins TRBV5-6 and TRBJ2-1; D might be TRBD1 (5 bases). CDR1 and CDR2 (germline): SGHDT, YYEEEE. The CDR3 length is 13 residues. The V gene lost 4 bases and the J gene lost 9 bases, with 14 bases spanning the gap. Supplemented by reference TRBV5-6 and TRBJ2-1, the full variable domain reads DAGVTQSPTHLIKTRGQQVTLRCSPKSGHDTVSWYQQALGQGPQFIFQYYEEEERQRGNFPDRFSGHQFPNYSSELNVNALLLGDSALYLCASSRNRQGEQFFGPGTRLTVL.

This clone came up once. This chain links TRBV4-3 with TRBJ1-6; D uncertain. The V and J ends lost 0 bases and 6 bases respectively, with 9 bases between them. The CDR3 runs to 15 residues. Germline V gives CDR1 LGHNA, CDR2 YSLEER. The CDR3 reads CASSQEVRSNSPLHF. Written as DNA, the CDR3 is TGCGCCAGCAGCCAAGAGGTACGGAGTAATTCACCCCTCCACTTT.

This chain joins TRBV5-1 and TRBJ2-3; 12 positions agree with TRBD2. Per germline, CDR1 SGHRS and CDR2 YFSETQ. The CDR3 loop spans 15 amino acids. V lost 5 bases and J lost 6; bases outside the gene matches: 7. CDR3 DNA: TGCGCCAGCAGTCTAGCGGGAGGGCCGGCTGATACGCAGTATTTT. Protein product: CASSLAGGPADTQYF. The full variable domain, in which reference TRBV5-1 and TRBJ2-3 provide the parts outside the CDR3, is KAGVTQTPRYLIKTRGQQVTLSCSPISGHRSVSWYQQTPGQGLQFLFEYFSETQRNKGNFPGRFSGRQFSNSRSEMNVSTLELGDSALYLCASSLAGGPADTQYFGPGTRLTVL.

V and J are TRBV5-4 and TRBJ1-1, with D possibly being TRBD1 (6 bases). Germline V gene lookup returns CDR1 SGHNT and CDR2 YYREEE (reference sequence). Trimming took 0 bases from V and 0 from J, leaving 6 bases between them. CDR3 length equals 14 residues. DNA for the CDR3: TGTGCCAGCAGCTTGGGACAGGTGAACACTGAAGCTTTCTTT. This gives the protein CASSLGQVNTEAFF.

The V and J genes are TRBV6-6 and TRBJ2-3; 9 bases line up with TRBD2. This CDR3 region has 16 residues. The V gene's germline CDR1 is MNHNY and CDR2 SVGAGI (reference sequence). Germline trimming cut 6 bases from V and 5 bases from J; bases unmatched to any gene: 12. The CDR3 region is CASRPTRAGGLDTQYF. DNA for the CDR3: TGTGCCAGCAGACCGACTAGAGCGGGAGGTCTAGATACGCAGTATTTT.

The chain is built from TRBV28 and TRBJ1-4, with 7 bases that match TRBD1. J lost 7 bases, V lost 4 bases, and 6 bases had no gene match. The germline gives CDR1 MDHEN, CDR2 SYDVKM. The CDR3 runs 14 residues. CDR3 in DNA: TGTGCCAGCAGTTCGGGACAGATGGGTGAAAAACTGTTTTTT. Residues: CASSSGQMGEKLFF.

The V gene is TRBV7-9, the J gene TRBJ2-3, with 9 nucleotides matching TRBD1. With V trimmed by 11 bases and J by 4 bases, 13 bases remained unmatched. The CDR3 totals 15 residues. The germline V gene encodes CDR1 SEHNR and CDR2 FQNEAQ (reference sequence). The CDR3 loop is CARGTGTGQPDTQYF. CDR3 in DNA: TGTGCCCGGGGAACCGGGACAGGGCAGCCAGATACGCAGTATTTT.

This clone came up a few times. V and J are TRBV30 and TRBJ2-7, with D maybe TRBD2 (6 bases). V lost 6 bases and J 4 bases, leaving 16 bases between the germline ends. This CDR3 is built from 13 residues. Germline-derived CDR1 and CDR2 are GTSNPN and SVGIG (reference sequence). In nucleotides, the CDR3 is TGTGCCTGCGGGGGTGGTAGACGGTACGAGCAGTACTTC. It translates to CACGGGRRYEQYF. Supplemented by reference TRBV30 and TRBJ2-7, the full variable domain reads SQTIHQWPATLVQPVGSPLSLECTVEGTSNPNLYWYRQAAGRGLQLLFYSVGIGQISSEVPQNLSASRPQDRQFILSSKKLLLSDSGFYLCACGGGRRYEQYFGPGTRLTVT.

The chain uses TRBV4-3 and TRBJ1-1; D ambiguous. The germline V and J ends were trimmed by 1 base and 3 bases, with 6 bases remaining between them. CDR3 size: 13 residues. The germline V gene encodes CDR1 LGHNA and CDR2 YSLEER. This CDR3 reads CASSQGQHTEAFF. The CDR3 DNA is TGCGCCAGCAGCCAAGGCCAGCACACTGAAGCTTTCTTT.

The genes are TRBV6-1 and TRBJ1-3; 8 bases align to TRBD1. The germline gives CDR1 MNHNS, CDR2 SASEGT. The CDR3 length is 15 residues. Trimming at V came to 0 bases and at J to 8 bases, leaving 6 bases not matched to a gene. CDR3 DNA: TGTGCCAGCAGTGAAGCCCAGGGGGCAAAGGACACCATATATTTT. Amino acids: CASSEAQGAKDTIYF.

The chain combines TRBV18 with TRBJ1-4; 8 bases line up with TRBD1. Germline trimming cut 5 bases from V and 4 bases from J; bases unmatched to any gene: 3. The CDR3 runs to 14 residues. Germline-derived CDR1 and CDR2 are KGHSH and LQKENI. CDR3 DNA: TGTGCCAGCTCATCTACAGGGGGTAATGAAAAACTGTTTTTT. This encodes CASSSTGGNEKLFF.